The next 32 T cell receptor beta chains were all read from a single sample in a study of cytomegalovirus exposure and HLA in healthy donors. Repertoires were generated with immunoSEQ multiplex PCR, while TCRdb's copy carries only in-frame clones and drops some. This table has some 320,000 clones, 87% appearing once. Sequenced input: PBMCs. The receptor source for this set is a woman aged 25 to 45 in good health and CMV-seropositive.

The J gene is TRBJ1-1, the V gene TRBV2; no firm D call. From germline, CDR1 is SNHLY and CDR2 FYNNEI. V gave up 9 bases and J gave up 0 bases, with 8 bases separating them. This CDR3 region has 12 residues. The chain's CDR3 is CARLMMNTEAFF. DNA of the CDR3: TGTGCCAGGTTGATGATGAACACTGAAGCTTTCTTT.

The chain combines TRBV2 with TRBJ1-1, with a possible D match to TRBD1 (6 bases). Germline assignment: CDR1 SNHLY and CDR2 FYNNEI. There are 15 residues in the CDR3. V lost 1 base and J lost 3, with 12 bases in between. Written as DNA, the CDR3 is TGTGCCAGCAGTGAAGAAGGGGGGCTGTACACTGAAGCTTTCTTT. Protein sequence: CASSEEGGLYTEAFF.

The rearrangement links TRBV6-6 to TRBJ1-2; 8 nucleotides agree with TRBD1. Germline lookup yields CDR1 MNHNY and CDR2 SVGAGI (reference sequence). Germline trimming cut 8 bases from V and 0 bases from J; bases unmatched to any gene: 8. This CDR3 spans 15 amino acids. The DNA for the CDR3 is TGTGCCAGCGTGAAACAGGGGGACCCTAACTATGGCTACACCTTC. Translating gives CASVKQGDPNYGYTF.

The V call is TRBV12-5, the J call TRBJ1-1; D is ambiguous. Germline values: CDR1 LGHNT, CDR2 FRNRAP. Trimming removed 5 bases from V and 4 bases from J, with 14 bases in between. The CDR3 runs 14 residues. CDR3 nucleotides: TGTGCTAGTGGTCTCCCGGCGGAATGCACTGAAGCTTTCTTT. The encoded protein is CASGLPAECTEAFF.

The V gene is TRBV4-3, the J gene TRBJ1-4, with TRBD1 identical over 7 bases. The trim removed 3 bases at V and 7 bases at J, leaving 8 bases unmatched. Germline V CDR1 and CDR2: LGHNA, YSLEER. The CDR3 extends over 15 amino acids. DNA for the CDR3: TGCGCCAGCAGCCAGGAGGGGGCGAGGGGTGAAAAACTGTTTTTT. Translated: CASSQEGARGEKLFF.

The rearrangement links TRBV13 to TRBJ1-2; TRBD1 matches at 7 bases. Germline CDR1 PRHDT, CDR2 FYEKMQ (reference sequence). This CDR3 is built from 15 residues. Trimming at V came to 4 bases and at J to 2 bases, leaving 7 bases not matched to a gene. The CDR3 sequence is CASSYRTGPNYGYTF. CDR3 coding DNA: TGTGCCAGCAGCTACAGGACAGGCCCGAACTATGGCTACACCTTC.

This clone was seen more than once but under ten times. This chain uses TRBV14 with TRBJ1-2; 9 bases line up with TRBD1. V lost 1 base, J lost 8 bases, and 5 bases stayed unmatched. CDR3 size: 14 residues. Germline V gene sequence: CDR1 SGHDN, CDR2 FVKESK. The CDR3 DNA is TGTGCCAGCAGCCAAGGGACAGGGGTCTACGGCTACACCTTC. This sequence encodes CASSQGTGVYGYTF.

The rearrangement uses TRBV6-4 and TRBJ1-1; 9 bases are shared with TRBD1. The V segment lost 3 bases and the J segment 5 bases; nucleotides outside the gene matches: 1. The CDR3 has 13 residues. Germline V gene data show CDR1 as MRHNA and CDR2 as SNTAGT. The CDR3, as DNA: TGTGCCAGCAGTGAAGGGACAGGGACTGAAGCTTTCTTT. Its translation is CASSEGTGTEAFF.

The chain joins TRBV11-1 to TRBJ1-1, with D possibly matching TRBD1 (5 bases). This CDR3 spans 12 amino acids. The germline CDR1 and CDR2 sequences are SGHAT and FQDESV (reference sequence). V was trimmed by 5 bases and J by 5 bases, leaving 9 bases between them. CDR3 coding DNA: TGTGCCAGCAGCGCCAGGGAAACTGAAGCTTTCTTT. This translates into CASSARETEAFF. The full variable domain, its missing parts supplied by reference TRBV11-1 and TRBJ1-1, is EAEVAQSPRYKITEKSQAVAFWCDPISGHATLYWYRQILGQGPELLVQFQDESVVDDSQLPKDRFSAERLKGVDSTLKIQPAELGDSAMYLCASSARETEAFFGQGTRLTVV.

The V gene is TRBV19, the J gene TRBJ1-5; 8 bases agree with TRBD1. Germline CDR1 is LNHDA and CDR2 is SQIVND (reference sequence). V gave up 3 bases and J gave up 2 bases; unmatched junction bases: 6. The length of the CDR3 is 16 residues. In nucleotides, the CDR3 is TGTGCCAGTAGTATCGGACAGGGCAGGGGCAATCAGCCCCAGCATTTT. Protein: CASSIGQGRGNQPQHF.

The DNA for the CDR3 is TGTGCCAGCAGCCAGACAGGGAAGAGCGGCTACACCTTC. It codes for CASSQTGKSGYTF. The gene calls are TRBV7-2 and TRBJ1-2, with 7 bases that match TRBD1. This CDR3 comprises 13 residues. Germline V gene lookup returns CDR1 SGHTA and CDR2 FQGNSA. The J segment lost 8 bases and the V segment lost 5 bases, leaving 8 bases of the junction unmatched.

CDR3 loop: CASSDSGGGAGTGELFF. CDR3 nucleotides: TGTGCCAGCAGTGACTCGGGCGGGGGCGCTGGCACCGGGGAGCTGTTTTTT. The V call is TRBV6-4, the J call TRBJ2-2, with D possibly TRBD2 on 7 matching bases. CDR1 MRHNA and CDR2 SNTAGT come from the germline V gene. This CDR3 spans 17 amino acids. V lost 0 bases and J lost 4, with 15 bases in between.

The chain joins TRBV9 to TRBJ1-2; no firm D call. The CDR3 spans 14 residues. From germline, CDR1 is SGDLS and CDR2 YYNGEE. With 0 bases removed from V and 2 bases from J, the gap between germline ends came to 8 bases. The CDR3 loop reads CASSVDAGNYGYTF. The CDR3 DNA is TGTGCCAGCAGCGTAGACGCGGGGAACTATGGCTACACCTTC.

This clone was seen just once. The chain uses TRBV18 and TRBJ2-3, with 7 bases fitting TRBD1. This CDR3 region has 14 residues. Losses at the gene ends were 3 bases for V and 2 bases for J; bases not matched to a gene: 2. Germline V gene data show CDR1 as KGHSH and CDR2 as LQKENI. Here the CDR3 reads CASSPDRTTDTQYF. As DNA, the CDR3 is TGTGCCAGCTCACCGGACAGGACCACAGATACGCAGTATTTT.

This chain joins TRBV5-1 and TRBJ1-1; no firm D call. The CDR3 length is 14 residues. Between the trimmed V and J ends, which lost 0 bases and 7 bases, there was a span of 13 bases. Looked up from germline, CDR1 is SGHRS and CDR2 is YFSETQ. The CDR3: CASSLASDRIEAFF. In DNA, the CDR3 is TGCGCCAGCAGCTTGGCGTCAGATAGGATTGAAGCTTTCTTT.

This sequence joins TRBV9 and TRBJ2-1; TRBD2 agrees at 10 bases. The J segment lost 8 bases and the V segment lost 0 bases, leaving 8 bases of the junction unmatched. CDR3 length: 16 residues. In germline, CDR1 is SGDLS, CDR2 YYNGEE. The CDR3 loop reads CASSVEPSGRGDEQFF. DNA for the CDR3: TGTGCCAGCAGCGTAGAGCCTAGCGGGAGAGGGGATGAGCAGTTCTTC.

This clone appeared a single time. The chain couples TRBV4-1 to TRBJ1-2; 7 positions match TRBD1. This CDR3 spans 15 amino acids. V lost 6 bases and J lost 8; bases outside the gene matches: 15. In germline, CDR1 is MGHRA, CDR2 YSYEKL. CDR3 bases: TGCGCCAGCAGACCCTCCGACAGGGAAACAGAAGGCTACACCTTC. It translates to CASRPSDRETEGYTF.

The V and J genes are TRBV4-2 and TRBJ1-2, with TRBD1 as a possible D gene (6 bases). The V end lost 1 base, the J end lost 4 bases, and 10 bases lay between the germline ends. The CDR3 is 14 amino acids. Germline V gene sequence: CDR1 LGHNA, CDR2 YNFKEQ. The CDR3 here is CASSQAQGGYGYTF. The DNA of the CDR3 is TGTGCCAGCAGCCAAGCACAGGGAGGCTATGGCTACACCTTC.

The V and J genes are TRBV7-6 and TRBJ1-5; maybe TRBD1 (6 bases). The V and J ends lost 1 base and 3 bases respectively, with 10 bases between them. The CDR3 extends over 15 amino acids. Germline CDR1 SGHVS, CDR2 FNYEAQ. The CDR3 DNA sequence: TGTGCCAGCAGCTTAGATTTGGGGGCCAATCAGCCCCAGCATTTT. This gives the protein CASSLDLGANQPQHF.

The rearrangement uses TRBV2 and TRBJ2-7; TRBD1 might be the D (6 bases). This CDR3 has 13 residues. The germline V and J ends were trimmed by 7 bases and 0 bases, with 10 bases remaining between them. Germline V lookup: CDR1 SNHLY, CDR2 FYNNEI. This CDR3 is CASKGVSSYEQYF. In nucleotides, the CDR3 is TGTGCCAGCAAGGGGGTTAGCTCCTACGAGCAGTACTTC.

The chain couples TRBV9 to TRBJ2-1; 12 bases agree with TRBD2. The CDR3 runs to 16 residues. V shed 0 bases, J shed 5 bases, and the junction held 3 bases outside the gene matches. Per the germline V gene, CDR1 is SGDLS and CDR2 is YYNGEE. CDR3 amino acids: CASSVVGTSGHNEQFF. As DNA, the CDR3 is TGTGCCAGCAGCGTAGTTGGGACTAGCGGGCACAATGAGCAGTTCTTC.

The chain is built from TRBV5-1 and TRBJ2-3; 8 positions agree with TRBD2. After removal of 1 base from V and 3 bases from J, the junction contained 10 bases not matched to a gene. The germline V gene has CDR1 SGHRS and CDR2 YFSETQ. This CDR3 comprises 17 residues. CDR3 sequence: CASSLLESSGSTDTQYF. DNA for the CDR3: TGCGCCAGCAGCTTGCTCGAGTCCAGCGGGAGTACAGATACGCAGTATTTT.

The chain has TRBV29-1 and TRBJ1-2; D is unclear. The CDR3 covers 12 residues. Trimming pared 4 bases from V and 1 base from J, leaving 7 bases between. Looked up from germline, CDR1 is SQVTM and CDR2 is ANQGSEA. The CDR3 DNA follows: TGCAGCGTTGTGCCGGGTAACTATGGCTACACCTTC. Amino acids: CSVVPGNYGYTF. The complete variable domain, with remaining parts taken from reference TRBV29-1 and TRBJ1-2, reads SAVISQKPSRDICQRGTSLTIQCQVDSQVTMMFWYRQQPGQSLTLIATANQGSEATYESGFVIDKFPISRPNLTFSTLTVSNMSPEDSSIYLCSVVPGNYGYTFGSGTRLTVV.

The V and J genes are TRBV28 and TRBJ2-2, with TRBD2 identical over 8 bases. The CDR3 spans 16 residues. CDR1 is MDHEN and CDR2 is SYDVKM in the germline V gene. V lost 2 bases, J lost 4 bases, and 6 bases stayed unmatched. The CDR3 sequence is CASSLVAGIGTGELFF. The CDR3 DNA sequence: TGTGCCAGCAGTTTAGTAGCGGGAATTGGCACCGGGGAGCTGTTTTTT.

This clone was counted only a few times. The chain joins TRBV7-3 to TRBJ2-1, with 10 bases matching TRBD2. This CDR3 is 14 amino acids long. CDR1 SGHTA and CDR2 FQGTGA come from the germline V gene. Losses at the gene ends were 5 bases for V and 10 bases for J; bases not matched to a gene: 8. The CDR3 spells CASSETGTSEEQFF. The CDR3 DNA reads TGTGCCAGCAGCGAAACCGGGACTAGCGAGGAGCAGTTCTTC.

The CDR3 nucleotides read TGTGCCAGCAGCTGGGACGGGGCTTCCTACGAGCAGTACTTC. Amino acid sequence: CASSWDGASYEQYF. The genes are TRBV7-8 and TRBJ2-7; either TRBD1 or TRBD2 may supply D (5 bases each). Germline assignment: CDR1 SGHVS and CDR2 FQNEAQ. The V end lost 4 bases, the J end lost 1 base, and 11 bases lay between the germline ends. CDR3 length: 14 residues.

The chain recombines TRBV7-9 with TRBJ1-3; D not resolved. Germline V CDR1 and CDR2: SEHNR, FQNEAQ (reference sequence). Trimming removed 2 bases from V and 2 bases from J, with 10 bases in between. CDR3 length equals 15 residues. CDR3 protein: CASSLIPGPGNTIYF. The CDR3 DNA follows: TGTGCCAGCAGCTTAATCCCGGGCCCTGGAAACACCATATATTTT.

The chain couples TRBV2 to TRBJ1-1, with TRBD1 as a possible D gene (5 bases). V lost 4 bases and J lost 1, with 13 bases in between. The CDR3 sequence is 15 residues long. CDR1 is SNHLY, CDR2 FYNNEI, per germline. CDR3 region: CASSVEWGPNTEAFF. CDR3 nucleotides: TGTGCCAGCAGTGTAGAATGGGGACCGAACACTGAAGCTTTCTTT.

The chain joins TRBV28 to TRBJ2-7; D call uncertain. The CDR3 runs 13 residues. Germline loops: CDR1 MDHEN, CDR2 SYDVKM. V lost 3 bases, J lost 2 bases, and 8 bases lay in between. The CDR3 loop is CASSLRLTYEQYF. The CDR3 DNA follows: TGTGCCAGCAGTTTGAGGCTCACCTACGAGCAGTACTTC.

About this clone: Other DNA sequences in the sample encode the same CDR3. J is TRBJ2-1 and V is TRBV27; possibly TRBD1 for D (5 bases). V lost 6 bases and J lost 3, with 9 bases in between. Germline CDR1 MNHEY, CDR2 SMNVEV (reference sequence). The CDR3 consists of 13 residues. The DNA for the CDR3 is TGTGCCAGCAGCCTTGACAGCTACAATGAGCAGTTCTTC. Its protein product is CASSLDSYNEQFF.

The chain is built from TRBV30 and TRBJ2-5; D perhaps matches TRBD1 (6 bases). This CDR3 region has 13 residues. The germline V gene encodes CDR1 GTSNPN and CDR2 SVGIG (reference sequence). V gave up 4 bases and J gave up 1 base, with 10 bases separating them. CDR3 bases: TGTGCCTGGACAGGGGCCTTCCAAGAGACCCAGTACTTC. It codes for CAWTGAFQETQYF.

V usage is TRBV28 and J usage is TRBJ2-3; 9 bases are a match to TRBD2. From germline, CDR1 is MDHEN and CDR2 SYDVKM. This CDR3 is 16 amino acids long. Germline trimming cut 0 bases from V and 4 bases from J; bases unmatched to any gene: 5. The CDR3 here is CASSLWGSGSPDTQYF. CDR3 DNA: TGTGCCAGCAGTTTATGGGGTAGCGGGAGCCCAGATACGCAGTATTTT.